The T cell receptor beta chain described here comes from a study of blood T cells in healthy people across ages. The CDR3 sequence is 16 residues long. The ends were cut back, 2 bases at V and 1 base at J, with 15 bases in the middle. The germline CDR1 and CDR2 sequences are SGHTA and FQGNSA. In its sample, this clonotype was seen once. Its antigen is still unknown. This may be a read error: a much more frequent sequence differs by one nucleotide. General study results and limits: Fewer expanded clones and more diversity marked long-lived versus aged donors.

With a J-beta primer mix and a sample-barcoded 5' primer, a second PCR ran roughly 6 to 11 cycles. A tag from a template-switch adaptor with 12 random nucleotides marked each cDNA molecule. TCRdb fed the 5' RACE reads into MiXCR, producing one record per CDR3 protein. Of fewer than 900,000 distinct CDR3 sequences listed, roughly 41% are singletons. This sequence originates from a woman in her sixties in good health. The sample consisted of blood. The gene calls are TRBV7-2 and TRBJ2-7, with D possibly being TRBD1 (5 bases). The CDR3, as DNA: TGTGCCAGCAGCTTAAGTCTCCAGCAGGGTTCCTACGAGCAGTACTTC. This gives the protein CASSLSLQQGSYEQYF.